This is a list of T cell receptor beta chains from one sample in a study of CD8+ T cells in alopecia areata. Profiling relied on immunoSEQ multiplex PCR, and the TCRdb table lists in-frame clones only, not all of them. The repertoire includes around 60,000 clones, 44% of them detected once, and 45% to 60% sits in the top ten. What was sequenced was NKG2D-low CD8+ T cells sorted from blood. All receptors derive from a human donor with alopecia areata. The CDR3 runs from the conserved cysteine through the conserved F or W. Each record gives: V gene, J gene, D gene, CDR3 protein. The D gene is left open where the match is weak.

>TRBV29-1|TRBJ1-1|-
CNVEDQLVGWGTEAFF
>TRBV7-9|TRBJ1-1|-
CASSLQNTEAFF
>TRBV29-1|TRBJ1-2|TRBD1
CSVEAGGLLGYTF
>TRBV4-2|TRBJ2-5|-
CASSQGTQETQYF
>TRBV29-1|TRBJ2-2|TRBD1
CSVEPPGQGVGTGELFF
>TRBV10-3|TRBJ2-5|-
CAISETTQETQYF
>TRBV28|TRBJ2-7|TRBD2
CASSLILAGGPYEQYF
>TRBV29-1|TRBJ2-1|-
CSVEDQGPVDEQFF
>TRBV28|TRBJ2-7|-
CASSLSLSYEQYF
>TRBV28|TRBJ2-1|TRBD2
CASSSIAGLSYNEQFF
>TRBV19|TRBJ2-7|-
CASSIWDLAYEQYF
>TRBV6-4|TRBJ2-1|TRBD2
CASSLTSGDYNEQFF
>TRBV4-1|TRBJ1-1|TRBD1
CASSQDTGGNTEAFF
>TRBV7-2|TRBJ2-5|-
CASSSPAGNDQETQYF
>TRBV27|TRBJ2-3|-
CASSLSSADTQYF
>TRBV27|TRBJ1-1|TRBD1
CASSRQGPNTEAFF
>TRBV28|TRBJ2-5|-
CASGLLAIQETQYF
>TRBV29-1|TRBJ2-7|-
CSVEASAYEQYF
>TRBV14|TRBJ2-1|TRBD2
CASSLRTSGNEQFF
>TRBV9|TRBJ2-1|-
CASSGGLVNEQFF
>TRBV28|TRBJ2-1|TRBD2
CASSLAPGGSPYNEQFF
>TRBV6-6|TRBJ2-7|-
CASSVRDRSYEQYF
>TRBV7-9|TRBJ2-1|TRBD2
CASSSVAGAYNEQFF
>TRBV7-6|TRBJ2-5|TRBD2
CASTRLAGGPSGETQYF
>TRBV29-1|TRBJ1-2|-
CSVEDPQDNYGYTF
>TRBV18|TRBJ2-7|TRBD1
CASSAYRGNSYEQYF
>TRBV20-1|TRBJ2-7|-
CSARDWNEQYF
>TRBV6-1|TRBJ1-1|TRBD1
CASSSGTEISEAFF
>TRBV29-1|TRBJ2-7|TRBD1
CSVSAGTVSYEQYF
>TRBV5-1|TRBJ2-7|TRBD1
CASSWTGGDEQYF
>TRBV9|TRBJ2-1|TRBD2
CASSVNSRLAGGKNEQFF
>TRBV13|TRBJ2-7|-
CASSLLGLSYEQYF
>TRBV9|TRBJ2-3|TRBD1
CASSEGQGITDTQYF
>TRBV19|TRBJ2-7|TRBD2
CASSIESGRGPYEQYF
>TRBV27|TRBJ2-7|-
CASSLTTAYEQYF
>TRBV27|TRBJ2-7|-
CASSRPEGSREQYF
>TRBV4-1|TRBJ2-7|-
CASSQGAPVSSYEQYF
>TRBV4-1|TRBJ2-1|-
CASSHRQAEVNEQFF
>TRBV7-2|TRBJ1-6|-
CASSSRGPNSPLHF
>TRBV4-1|TRBJ2-5|TRBD2
CASSPIGLAEETQYF